These T cell receptor beta chains were read from a single sample in a study of vaccination and CD4 T cells after COVID-19. These receptors' targets are unknown. TCRdb recomputed calls from the PCR reads with MiXCR, one row per CDR3 protein. The sample includes some 12,000 distinct CDR3 sequences, 55% to 60% seen only once; the top ten take about 20%. Sequenced sample: CD4+ T cells from blood, cultured in vitro. These receptor sequences come from a human donor who had recovered from COVID-19. Each CDR3 is given with its conserved first and last residue. A D gene is named only where the DNA matches it firmly. For some rows the clone size is stated as once, few or many, or as a class when expanded; others skip it.

TRBV3-1	TRBJ1-1	-	-	TGTGCCAGCAGCCAAGAGGGGGTGAGGGGAGCTTTCTTT	CASSQEGVRGAFF
TRBV20-1	TRBJ1-1	TRBD1	-	TGCAGTGCTAGAGAAGCGGGCAGGGGGCCATGGAACACTGAAGCTTTCTTT	CSAREAGRGPWNTEAFF
TRBV7-9	TRBJ2-5	TRBD2	-	TGTGCCAGCAGCCTAGCGGGACTCGACCAAGAGACCCAGTACTTC	CASSLAGLDQETQYF
TRBV7-2	TRBJ2-7	TRBD2	-	TGTGCCAGCAGCCCGTTAGCGGGGACCGTCGAGCAGTACTTC	CASSPLAGTVEQYF
TRBV7-7	TRBJ2-1	TRBD2	-	TGTGCCAGCAGCCGCGGGCGTTTTGTTGGGGGGACTAGCGGGAGAATCCCGTACAATGAGCAGTTCTTC	CASSRGRFVGGTSGRIPYNEQFF
TRBV27	TRBJ2-1	TRBD1	-	TGTGCCAGCAGTTCGAGGGGGACAGTGCAGTTCTTC	CASSSRGTVQFF
TRBV11-2	TRBJ1-3	-	once	TGTGCCAGCACGGCTGGAAACACCATATATTTT	CASTAGNTIYF
TRBV21-1	TRBJ1-1	-	-	TGTGCCAGCAGCAAAGCGTACAGGGGGCACGTGAACACTGAAGCTTTCTTT	CASSKAYRGHVNTEAFF
TRBV6-2/TRBV6-3	TRBJ1-1	TRBD1	-	TGTGCCAGCAGTTTAACAGGGGCGACTGAAGCTTTCTTT	CASSLTGATEAFF
TRBV27	TRBJ1-1	-	-	TGTGCCAGCAGTTTACGTGCAGTCATAGCTGAAGCTTTCTTT	CASSLRAVIAEAFF